This entry lists 29 T cell receptor beta chains sequenced from one sample in a study of shared clonotypes between healthy human individuals (TCRdb year 2020). Receptor amplification or capture employed the immunoSEQ multiplex PCR assay. This immuneACCESS table, as held by TCRdb, lists in-frame sequences with V and J called but not all clones. Of the missing ones, under half trace to an unresolved V gene in checked studies; the others have no known cause. In this sample the table shows fewer than 2.5 million clones, over 85% of which occur a single time. The ten largest clones represent roughly 0.36% of the sample. Sequencing was carried out using naive CD4+ T cells from PBMCs. What the cell subset or site label conveys for this sample: CD45RA+ positively selected. Source of these receptors: a man aged 18 to 35 in good health. Some clones in this sample may be carry-over from other donors' samples.

With regard to this clone: Germline and junction disagree at one end, which may indicate a read error. The rearrangement uses TRBV29-1 and TRBJ1-5; D is perhaps TRBD1 (5 bases). Germline CDR1 is SQVTM and CDR2 is ANQGSEA. The CDR3 runs to 13 residues. The chain's CDR3 is CSVDQGLNQSQHF. In DNA, the CDR3 is TGCAGCGTTGACCAGGGCCTCAATCAGTCCCAGCATTTT.

The V call is TRBV5-6, the J call TRBJ2-7; D is possibly TRBD1 (5 bases). Germline V CDR1 and CDR2: SGHDT, YYEEEE. There are 13 residues in the CDR3. CDR3 nucleotides: TGTGCTTGCAGAGTAACAGGCCCCTACGAGCAGTACTTC. As protein: CACRVTGPYEQYF.

This rearrangement joins TRBV6-1 to TRBJ2-7; weak D call: TRBD2 (6 bases). The CDR3 spans 14 residues. Germline CDR1 is MNHNS and CDR2 is SASEGT. V lost 8 bases, J lost 1 base, and 15 bases lay in between. The CDR3 here is CASVGGRSSYEQYF. The CDR3 DNA sequence: TGTGCCAGCGTCGGTGGGAGGTCGTCCTACGAGCAGTACTTC.

V gene TRBV7-8 combines with J gene TRBJ1-2; a possible D gene is TRBD1 (6 bases). Germline loops: CDR1 SGHVS, CDR2 FQNEAQ. The V gene lost 2 bases and the J gene lost 4 bases, with 20 bases spanning the gap. The CDR3 runs to 17 residues. The CDR3 bases are TGTGCCAGCAGCTTATCGAGCGGGACAAGATACCCCTATGGCTACACCTTC. It codes for CASSLSSGTRYPYGYTF.

The V and J genes are TRBV5-4 and TRBJ1-2; no firm D call. CDR3 size: 12 residues. Germline CDR1 and CDR2: SGHNT and YYREEE (reference sequence). V was trimmed by 4 bases and J by 5 bases, leaving 9 bases between them. This chain's CDR3 is CASSVDWYGYTF. As DNA, the CDR3 is TGTGCCAGCAGCGTTGACTGGTATGGCTACACCTTC.

J is TRBJ1-2 and V is TRBV23-1; the D gene is possibly TRBD1 (5 bases). TRBV23-1 counts as an open reading frame of uncertain function. The CDR3 sequence is 16 residues long. The V end lost 0 bases, the J end lost 4 bases, and 15 bases lay between the germline ends. The CDR3 bases are TGCGCCAGCAGTCAATCCCCCCAGGGTCCTAGCTATGGCTACACCTTC. It translates to CASSQSPQGPSYGYTF.

CDR3 protein: CASSQGPLGGAEQYF. The CDR3 DNA reads as TGCGCCAGCAGCCAAGGCCCCCTGGGGGGGGCCGAGCAGTACTTC. The chain joins TRBV4-1 to TRBJ2-7; possibly TRBD2 for D (7 bases). V was shortened by 1 base and J by 6 bases, with 16 bases between the two germline ends. From germline, CDR1 is MGHRA and CDR2 YSYEKL. The CDR3 contains 15 residues.

The chain links TRBV7-3 to TRBJ2-7; D is undetermined. Germline V gene data show CDR1 as SGHTA and CDR2 as FQGTGA. The CDR3 loop spans 16 amino acids. Trimming removed 2 bases at V and 3 bases at J, with 17 bases between. The CDR3 is CASSLGQSSVGYEQYF. CDR3 coding DNA: TGTGCCAGCAGCTTAGGGCAGTCCTCCGTGGGCTACGAGCAGTACTTC.

The V call is TRBV5-6, the J call TRBJ1-2; 12 nucleotides align to TRBD1. Per germline, CDR1 SGHDT and CDR2 YYEEEE. There are 17 residues in the CDR3. After removal of 2 bases from V and 6 bases from J, the junction contained 11 bases not matched to a gene. CDR3 DNA sequence: TGTGCCAGCAGCTTCGGACTGGGACAGGGGGCTTGGCATGGCTACACCTTC. Translated: CASSFGLGQGAWHGYTF.

This clone has only one observation. The chain has TRBV18 and TRBJ2-3; TRBD2 matches 7 bases. Germline assignment: CDR1 KGHSH and CDR2 LQKENI. V trimming: 4 bases; J trimming: 2 bases; junction bases outside the gene matches: 12. The CDR3 length is 17 residues. The CDR3 reads CASSQLGPSGDTDTQYF. The CDR3 bases are TGTGCCAGCTCACAATTGGGGCCCAGCGGGGACACAGATACGCAGTATTTT.

This chain joins TRBV28 and TRBJ1-1, with D possibly being TRBD1 (5 bases). Trimming removed 1 base at V and 4 bases at J, with 10 bases between. The CDR3 sequence is 14 residues long. CDR1 MDHEN and CDR2 SYDVKM come from the germline V gene. The CDR3 nucleotides are TGTGCCAGCAGTTTATACGGGACCGGCACTGAAGCTTTCTTT. It is translated as CASSLYGTGTEAFF.

The gene calls are TRBV9 and TRBJ2-5; 8 bases are a match to TRBD2. The CDR3 has 16 residues. Germline values: CDR1 SGDLS, CDR2 YYNGEE. The V and J ends lost 3 bases and 1 base, in that order; junction bases with no gene match: 8. The CDR3 DNA sequence: TGTGCCAGCAGCGCTCGCTTGACTAGCGCCCAAGAGACCCAGTACTTC. Protein product: CASSARLTSAQETQYF.

This clone has only one observation. The rearrangement joins TRBV28 to TRBJ1-4; TRBD1 might be the D (6 bases). Trimming stripped 5 bases from V and 10 bases from J, with 11 bases between. Germline V lookup: CDR1 MDHEN, CDR2 SYDVKM. The CDR3 length is 12 residues. For the CDR3, the DNA is TGTGCCAGCAGTGTCCCACAGGGAAAACTGTTTTTT. This translates into CASSVPQGKLFF.

This clone was recorded once. The chain has TRBV4-2 and TRBJ1-4, with TRBD1 matching over 7 bases. The V gene's germline CDR1 is LGHNA and CDR2 YNFKEQ. V shed 5 bases and J 0 bases; nucleotides not matched to a gene: 3. The CDR3 contains 15 residues. The CDR3 sequence is CASSTGQATNEKLFF. The CDR3 DNA reads as TGTGCCAGCAGCACCGGACAGGCAACTAATGAAAAACTGTTTTTT.

The CDR3 bases are TGCGCCAGCAGCTTGTCCGCGGGCCCCCAGGGCGAGCAGTACTTC. It translates to CASSLSAGPQGEQYF. The rearrangement joins TRBV5-1 to TRBJ2-7; D assignment may be TRBD1 or TRBD2 (5 bases each). The CDR3 length is 15 residues. Germline CDR1 is SGHRS and CDR2 is YFSETQ. Trimming removed 1 base at V and 6 bases at J, with 17 bases between. The full variable domain, its missing parts supplied by reference TRBV5-1 and TRBJ2-7, is KAGVTQTPRYLIKTRGQQVTLSCSPISGHRSVSWYQQTPGQGLQFLFEYFSETQRNKGNFPGRFSGRQFSNSRSEMNVSTLELGDSALYLCASSLSAGPQGEQYFGPGTRLTVT.

DNA of the CDR3: TGTGCCAGCAGTGACGGACAGGGGGCGCATTCCTACAATGAGCAGTTCTTC. Its protein is CASSDGQGAHSYNEQFF. The V call is TRBV6-1, the J call TRBJ2-1, with 11 positions matching TRBD1. This CDR3 contains 17 residues. The germline gives CDR1 MNHNS, CDR2 SASEGT. V lost 3 bases to trimming and J lost 1 base; unmatched junction nucleotides: 5.

V gene TRBV4-1 combines with J gene TRBJ2-5; 8 bases are shared with TRBD2. Losses at the gene ends were 1 base for V and 4 bases for J; bases not matched to a gene: 5. The CDR3 spans 15 residues. In germline, CDR1 is MGHRA, CDR2 YSYEKL. The CDR3 bases are TGCGCCAGCAGCCAAGCGGGACTAGTTCGAGAGACCCAGTACTTC. Its protein is CASSQAGLVRETQYF.

CDR3 residues: CASSIRAGTTYEQYF. CDR3 DNA: TGTGCCAGCAGCATAAGAGCGGGAACAACCTACGAGCAGTACTTC. The chain joins TRBV7-2 to TRBJ2-7; 7 positions match TRBD2. V dropped 5 bases and J dropped 2; count of bases not matched to a gene: 9. The germline V gene has CDR1 SGHTA and CDR2 FQGNSA. This CDR3 spans 15 amino acids.

The DNA for the CDR3 is TGCGCCAGCAGCTCTCAACGACAGGCTCAAGAGACCCAGTACTTC. This gives the protein CASSSQRQAQETQYF. The chain has TRBV5-1 and TRBJ2-5, with TRBD1 as a possible D gene (6 bases). The germline V gene has CDR1 SGHRS and CDR2 YFSETQ. Trimming removed 3 bases at V and 2 bases at J, with 14 bases between. The CDR3 runs to 15 residues.

V usage is TRBV6-4 and J usage is TRBJ2-1; TRBD2 aligns across 7 bases. The CDR3 has 16 residues. V was clipped by 0 bases and J by 4 bases; unmatched bases: 6. CDR1 is MRHNA and CDR2 is SNTAGT in the germline V gene. The CDR3 nucleotides read TGTGCCAGCAGTGACTCTGGGTGGGGAGGGTACAATGAGCAGTTCTTC. It encodes CASSDSGWGGYNEQFF.

The chain recombines TRBV7-8 with TRBJ1-2; a possible D gene is TRBD1 (5 bases). CDR1 is SGHVS and CDR2 is FQNEAQ in the germline V gene. The V end was cut by 5 bases, the J end by 1 base, with 17 bases between. The CDR3 has 16 amino acids. The CDR3 nucleotides read TGTGCCAGCAGCCCCACCTCCGGGACGGTTAACTATGGCTACACCTTC. Protein sequence: CASSPTSGTVNYGYTF.

This sequence joins TRBV11-2 and TRBJ1-1; 7 bases line up with TRBD1. The CDR3 has 14 amino acids. V lost 5 bases and J lost 1; bases outside the gene matches: 4. Germline assignment: CDR1 SGHAT and CDR2 FQNNGV. The CDR3 coding sequence is TGTGCCAGCAGCCCCCGGACAGGGAACACTGAAGCTTTCTTT. Translation: CASSPRTGNTEAFF.

V usage is TRBV28 and J usage is TRBJ2-1; 10 bases line up with TRBD2. The trim removed 8 bases at V and 6 bases at J, leaving 10 bases unmatched. The germline CDR1 and CDR2 sequences are MDHEN and SYDVKM. The CDR3 is 15 amino acids. DNA of the CDR3: TGTGCCAGCTCTCCTGGGCTAGCGGGAGCCAATGAGCAGTTCTTC. Encoded protein: CASSPGLAGANEQFF. Full variable domain (outside the CDR3, taken from reference TRBV28 and TRBJ2-1): DVKVTQSSRYLVKRTGEKVFLECVQDMDHENMFWYRQDPGLGLRLIYFSYDVKMKEKGDIPEGYSVSREKKERFSLILESASTNQTSMYLCASSPGLAGANEQFFGPGTRLTVL.

The CDR3 DNA sequence: TGTGCCAGCAGCTTCGGCCCCAGGGGCACAGATACGCAGTATTTT. Its translation is CASSFGPRGTDTQYF. V and J are TRBV7-2 and TRBJ2-3; D is perhaps TRBD1 (5 bases). The germline CDR1 and CDR2 sequences are SGHTA and FQGNSA. This CDR3 contains 15 residues. The V and J ends lost 3 bases and 1 base respectively, with 11 bases between them.

As to this clone: At the DNA level, this CDR3 is encoded by other sequences in the same sample as well. The V and J genes are TRBV5-1 and TRBJ2-1, with 8 bases fitting TRBD1. The CDR3 covers 13 residues. V lost 3 bases and J lost 6; bases outside the gene matches: 2. The germline V gene has CDR1 SGHRS and CDR2 YFSETQ. CDR3 residues: CASSSQGGNEQFF. The CDR3 coding sequence is TGCGCCAGCAGCTCACAGGGGGGCAATGAGCAGTTCTTC.

This clone has a handful of counts. The CDR3 bases are TGTGCCTGGAGCCGGGGGGTTGGCGATCAGCCCCAGCATTTT. Its protein is CAWSRGVGDQPQHF. This rearrangement joins TRBV30 to TRBJ1-5; a possible D gene is TRBD1 (5 bases). The germline CDR1 and CDR2 sequences are GTSNPN and SVGIG (reference sequence). The V end lost 3 bases, the J end lost 5 bases, and 14 bases lay between the germline ends. The CDR3 runs to 14 residues.

The chain links TRBV15 to TRBJ1-1; no clear D. Germline-derived CDR1 and CDR2 are LNHNV and YYDKDF (reference sequence). The CDR3 covers 15 residues. Deletions cut 0 bases from V and 0 bases from J, with 8 bases between. CDR3 bases: TGTGCCACCAGCAGAGACGCTGCTATGAACACTGAAGCTTTCTTT. This sequence encodes CATSRDAAMNTEAFF.

This rearrangement joins TRBV6-6 to TRBJ1-1, with TRBD1 matching over 7 bases. The V segment lost 6 bases and the J segment 7 bases; nucleotides outside the gene matches: 11. The V gene's germline CDR1 is MNHNY and CDR2 SVGAGI (reference sequence). The CDR3 runs 14 residues. DNA for the CDR3: TGTGCCAGCAGCTATCAGGGGGGCGCGGGTGAAGCTTTCTTT. Protein sequence: CASSYQGGAGEAFF.

The gene calls are TRBV5-1 and TRBJ2-2; a weak D match, TRBD2 (5 bases). Germline assignment: CDR1 SGHRS and CDR2 YFSETQ. Trimming removed 2 bases from V and 4 bases from J, with 15 bases in between. This CDR3 is 16 amino acids long. The CDR3 coding sequence is TGCGCCAGCAGCTTCAGGACTCGGGATACCACCGGGGAGCTGTTTTTT. Translating it yields CASSFRTRDTTGELFF.